This T cell receptor (beta chain) comes out of a study of cytomegalovirus exposure and HLA in healthy donors. About this clone itself: Its antigen is not known.

The CDR3 runs 14 residues. CDR1 LNHDA and CDR2 SQIVND come from the germline V gene (reference sequence). The V and J ends lost 8 bases and 0 bases respectively, with 13 bases between them. Only in-frame clones appear in the TCRdb table, and some are missing; sequencing was by immunoSEQ multiplex PCR. The table has about 70,000 clones, 94% seen once. Findings of the study overall: TCR clusters originating in the first cohort tended to co-occur in the 120 validation repertoires, according to a later analysis.

Sequenced: PBMCs. This chain connects TRBV19 to TRBJ1-2; maybe TRBD1 (6 bases). The receptor was derived from a man aged 18 to 29 in good health and CMV-seropositive. The CDR3 DNA reads as TGTGCCAGTGCGAGAACAGGGACTAACTATGGCTACACCTTC. This sequence encodes CASARTGTNYGYTF.